A single sample is the source of the 26 T cell receptor beta chains below, sequenced in a study of PD-L1 blockade in urothelial cancer. The protocol was immunoSEQ multiplex PCR, while the TCRdb copy is restricted to in-frame clones and leaves out a portion. The sample holds approximately 58,000 clones, 82% seen once. The sequencing here drew on PBMCs, taken around atezolizumab (anti-PD-L1) treatment. These receptor sequences come from a man between 65 and 85 years old with urothelial cancer.

The J gene is TRBJ2-1, the V gene TRBV6-5; D gene ambiguous. The CDR3 runs 16 residues. V dropped 2 bases and J dropped 0 bases, with 11 bases sitting between them. CDR1 is MNHEY and CDR2 is SVGAGI in the germline V gene. The CDR3 spells CASSYNSQSSYNEQFF. CDR3 nucleotide sequence: TGTGCCAGCAGTTACAACAGCCAGAGCTCCTACAATGAGCAGTTCTTC.

CDR3 bases: TGCGCCAGCAGCAAGGTGGGTCAGGGCGACTCCTACGAGCAGTACTTC. Residues: CASSKVGQGDSYEQYF. The rearrangement uses TRBV5-1 and TRBJ2-7, with D perhaps TRBD1 (5 bases). The CDR3 length is 16 residues. Trimming cost V 4 bases and J 0 bases, with 17 bases left between them. CDR1 SGHRS and CDR2 YFSETQ come from the germline V gene.

The chain has TRBV29-1 and TRBJ2-3, with 7 positions matching TRBD2. V lost 5 bases, J lost 5 bases, and 10 bases stayed unmatched. The CDR3 length is 14 residues. The germline V gene has CDR1 SQVTM and CDR2 ANQGSEA. The CDR3 loop is CSVIVGGPQDTQYF. The CDR3 DNA reads TGCAGCGTTATTGTGGGAGGGCCCCAAGATACGCAGTATTTT.

The chain combines TRBV5-1 with TRBJ2-7; 7 nucleotides line up with TRBD1. CDR1 and CDR2 (germline): SGHRS, YFSETQ. The CDR3 has 14 residues. J lost 2 bases, V lost 8 bases, and 10 bases had no gene match. CDR3 nucleotides: TGCGCCAGAAGTACCGGGACAGCTACCTACGAGCAGTACTTC. Translation gives CARSTGTATYEQYF.

This clone showed up just once. The CDR3 region has the DNA TGTGCCAGTAGTATCCGGACTATCACAGATACGCAGTATTTT. Translated, it gives CASSIRTITDTQYF. The chain couples TRBV19 to TRBJ2-3; tentative D call: TRBD2 (6 bases). The ends were cut back, 3 bases at V and 2 bases at J, with 9 bases in the middle. Germline CDR1 LNHDA, CDR2 SQIVND (reference sequence). The CDR3 covers 14 residues.

V is TRBV30 and J is TRBJ1-3, with 8 bases lining up with TRBD1. Germline V gene sequence: CDR1 GTSNPN, CDR2 SVGIG (reference sequence). This CDR3 has 13 residues. The ends lost 7 bases at V and 0 bases at J; junction bases unmatched: 2. The CDR3 sequence: CASDRGSGNTIYF. CDR3 bases: TGTGCCTCTGACAGGGGCTCTGGAAACACCATATATTTT. The variable domain in full, completed from reference TRBV30 and TRBJ1-3, reads SQTIHQWPATLVQPVGSPLSLECTVEGTSNPNLYWYRQAAGRGLQLLFYSVGIGQISSEVPQNLSASRPQDRQFILSSKKLLLSDSGFYLCASDRGSGNTIYFGEGSWLTVV.

The chain is built from TRBV11-2 and TRBJ2-1, with 11 bases identical to TRBD2. Germline CDR1 and CDR2: SGHAT and FQNNGV. The CDR3 runs 18 residues. J lost 6 bases, V lost 5 bases, and 15 bases had no gene match. As DNA, the CDR3 is TGTGCCAGCAGCCAACACCCGAGGGGCGGACTAGCGGGCAATGAGCAGTTCTTC. Amino acids: CASSQHPRGGLAGNEQFF.

V is TRBV20-1 and J is TRBJ1-2; tentatively, D is TRBD1 (5 bases). From germline, CDR1 is DFQATT and CDR2 SNEGSKA (reference sequence). V lost 5 bases and J lost 6, with 10 bases in between. The CDR3 covers 11 residues. Here the CDR3 DNA reads TGCAGTGCTCGGGGGGAGCATGGCTACACCTTC. Protein product: CSARGEHGYTF.

There are a few counts of this clone. The V gene is TRBV6-1, the J gene TRBJ2-7; TRBD1 matches 9 bases. The CDR3 is made up of 14 amino acids. The germline V gene has CDR1 MNHNS and CDR2 SASEGT. The junction had 6 bases not matched to a gene; V was cut back by 4 bases and J by 5 bases. The CDR3 coding sequence is TGTGCCAGCAGTGGATGGGGACAGGGCCACGAGCAGTACTTC. Its protein is CASSGWGQGHEQYF.

V is TRBV5-1 and J is TRBJ2-3; tentative D call: TRBD2 (6 bases). This CDR3 contains 14 residues. Germline V gene sequence: CDR1 SGHRS, CDR2 YFSETQ. Trimming shortened V by 2 bases and J by 2 bases, and 9 bases separated the two germline ends. CDR3 loop: CASSLGTSTDTQYF. The CDR3, as DNA: TGCGCCAGCAGCTTAGGGACTTCCACAGATACGCAGTATTTT.

J is TRBJ1-5 and V is TRBV29-1, with a possible D match to TRBD1 (5 bases). CDR3 length equals 14 residues. The V and J ends lost 6 bases and 0 bases respectively, with 12 bases between them. CDR1 SQVTM and CDR2 ANQGSEA come from the germline V gene. The CDR3 loop reads CSVGGRNSNQPQHF. The DNA for the CDR3 is TGCAGCGTGGGGGGACGGAATAGCAATCAGCCCCAGCATTTT.

This chain links TRBV20-1 with TRBJ1-1; D gene uncertain. CDR1 and CDR2 (germline): DFQATT, SNEGSKA (reference sequence). V lost 6 bases to trimming and J lost 1 base, with 6 bases between them. This CDR3 is built from 11 residues. CDR3 residues: CSADKNTEAFF. As DNA, the CDR3 is TGCAGTGCCGACAAGAACACTGAAGCTTTCTTT.

The V call is TRBV5-1, the J call TRBJ2-5; 9 nucleotides agree with TRBD2. The CDR3 is made up of 16 amino acids. J lost 4 bases, V lost 6 bases, and 13 bases had no gene match. CDR1 and CDR2 (germline): SGHRS, YFSETQ. The CDR3 region is CASTRRVAGDGETQYF. CDR3 nucleotides: TGCGCCAGCACCCGGCGGGTAGCGGGAGATGGAGAGACCCAGTACTTC.

This rearrangement joins TRBV10-3 to TRBJ2-7, with a tentative D call TRBD2 (5 bases). Trimming shortened V by 7 bases and J by 3 bases, and 10 bases separated the two germline ends. The CDR3 contains 12 residues. Germline V gene data show CDR1 as ENHRY and CDR2 as SYGVKD. CDR3 region: CAIMSGDYEQYF. In nucleotides, the CDR3 is TGTGCCATCATGAGCGGTGACTACGAGCAGTACTTC.

The V call is TRBV7-9, the J call TRBJ2-6; possibly TRBD1 for D (6 bases). The CDR3 extends over 14 amino acids. Looked up from germline, CDR1 is SEHNR and CDR2 is FQNEAQ (reference sequence). The CDR3 bases are TGTGTCCTGGGGGCTAACTCTGGGGCCAACGTCCTGACTTTC. Translation gives CVLGANSGANVLTF.

This rearrangement joins TRBV5-4 to TRBJ2-1; D might be TRBD2 (5 bases). Germline lookup yields CDR1 SGHNT and CDR2 YYREEE (reference sequence). The CDR3 consists of 15 residues. The V gene lost 2 bases and the J gene lost 8 bases, with 17 bases spanning the gap. The CDR3 DNA reads as TGTGCCAGCAGCTTCTCACTAGTTGCTAACTATGAGCAGTTCTTC. This translates into CASSFSLVANYEQFF.

Note on this clone: Its ends do not fully match the called genes, so a read error is possible. The CDR3 DNA follows: TGTGCTAGCAGCTCCGGGACTAGCGGGAGCGAGACCCAGTACTTC. Translated: CASSSGTSGSETQYF. The rearrangement uses TRBV7-7 and TRBJ2-5; 14 bases match TRBD2. The CDR3 totals 15 residues. CDR1 and CDR2 from the germline V gene are SSHAT and FNYEAQ (reference sequence).

The rearrangement uses TRBV7-2 and TRBJ1-5; TRBD1 matches at 11 bases. The CDR3 length is 18 residues. Germline loops: CDR1 SGHTA, CDR2 FQGNSA. Unmatched junction bases numbered 9, after V lost 5 bases and J lost 0 bases. The CDR3 region has the DNA TGTGCCAGCAGCCCGCGGACAGGGGGCCGATATAGCAATCAGCCCCAGCATTTT. It encodes CASSPRTGGRYSNQPQHF. Full variable domain (remainder filled in from reference TRBV7-2 and TRBJ1-5): GAGVSQSPSNKVTEKGKDVELRCDPISGHTALYWYRQSLGQGLEFLIYFQGNSAPDKSGLPSDRFSAERTGGSVSTLTIQRTQQEDSAVYLCASSPRTGGRYSNQPQHFGDGTRLSIL.

The rearrangement uses TRBV7-6 and TRBJ2-3; 11 bases match TRBD2. The CDR3 is 19 amino acids. Germline CDR1 is SGHVS and CDR2 is FNYEAQ. Unmatched junction bases numbered 13, after V lost 1 base and J lost 4 bases. This CDR3 reads CASSLGSLNLAGGPDTQYF. CDR3 nucleotide sequence: TGTGCCAGCAGCTTAGGGTCGCTCAATCTAGCGGGAGGCCCAGATACGCAGTATTTT. The variable domain in full, with the rest retrieved from reference TRBV7-6 and TRBJ2-3, is GAGVSQSPRYKVTKRGQDVALRCDPISGHVSLYWYRQALGQGPEFLTYFNYEAQQDKSGLPNDRFSAERPEGSISTLTIQRTEQRDSAMYRCASSLGSLNLAGGPDTQYFGPGTRLTVL.

V usage is TRBV28 and J usage is TRBJ2-6; possible D gene TRBD1, 5 bases. Germline assignment: CDR1 MDHEN and CDR2 SYDVKM. This CDR3 contains 16 residues. The V end was cut by 8 bases, the J end by 0 bases, with 14 bases between. The CDR3 bases are TGTGCCAGCCTGGGGCAGTCGAGCTCTGGGGCCAACGTCCTGACTTTC. Amino acids: CASLGQSSSGANVLTF.

The chain has TRBV19 and TRBJ2-7; D remains unclear. Germline CDR1 is LNHDA and CDR2 is SQIVND (reference sequence). CDR3 length: 11 residues. Between the trimmed V and J ends, which lost 5 bases and 4 bases, there was a span of 6 bases. CDR3 region: CASSSLYEQYF. The CDR3 DNA is TGTGCCAGTAGTTCTTTATACGAGCAGTACTTC.

The chain couples TRBV18 to TRBJ1-1; D perhaps matches TRBD1 (5 bases). V was shortened by 6 bases and J by 7 bases, with 15 bases between the two germline ends. The V gene's germline CDR1 is KGHSH and CDR2 LQKENI. CDR3 length: 13 residues. CDR3 sequence (DNA): TGTGCCAGCTCCCGCTCGGCACAGGATGAAGCTTTCTTT. Translation: CASSRSAQDEAFF.

The gene calls are TRBV6-6 and TRBJ2-5; TRBD2 agrees at 7 bases. Trimming at V came to 5 bases and at J to 2 bases, leaving 5 bases not matched to a gene. This CDR3 has 14 amino acids. In germline, CDR1 is MNHNY, CDR2 SVGAGI (reference sequence). The CDR3 DNA reads TGTGCCAGCAGTGCCCGCGGGAGACAAGAGACCCAGTACTTC. This encodes CASSARGRQETQYF.

The rearrangement joins TRBV14 to TRBJ1-4; TRBD1 might be the D (5 bases). Trimming removed 4 bases at V and 8 bases at J, with 14 bases between. The CDR3 is 14 residues long. CDR1 and CDR2 (germline): SGHDN, FVKESK. DNA of the CDR3: TGTGCCAGCAGCCTAGGGGTCCTTGGAGAAAAACTGTTTTTT. Residues: CASSLGVLGEKLFF.

CDR3 nucleotides: TGTGCCACCTCCAGCGGGAGGTACACAGATACGCAGTATTTT. This encodes CATSSGRYTDTQYF. V gene TRBV27 combines with J gene TRBJ2-3; 9 nucleotides agree with TRBD2. This CDR3 is built from 14 residues. CDR1 MNHEY and CDR2 SMNVEV come from the germline V gene (reference sequence). With 10 bases clipped from V and 2 bases from J, the junction kept 7 bases outside the gene matches.

The rearrangement links TRBV12-5 to TRBJ2-7; 8 nucleotides match TRBD2. V shed 5 bases, J shed 7 bases, and the junction held 10 bases outside the gene matches. The CDR3 runs 14 residues. Germline V gene sequence: CDR1 LGHNT, CDR2 FRNRAP. The CDR3 sequence: CASGPPAGVGEQYF. The CDR3 DNA is TGTGCTAGTGGTCCCCCAGCGGGAGTCGGGGAGCAGTACTTC.